This TCR beta chain originates from a study of early T cells in non-severe SARS-CoV-2 infection. Study in general: From unsorted whole blood, bulk RNA was sequenced, and the chains remained unpaired. Study-wide results and caveats: In VDJdb matching, anti-spike CD8 responses were favored while private and CD4 specificities went missing.

As for this clonotype: Its antigen remains unidentified.

Germline V gene lookup returns CDR1 MNHNY and CDR2 SVGAGI (reference sequence). Germline trimming cut 7 bases from V and 3 bases from J; bases unmatched to any gene: 8. CDR3 size: 14 residues. The library protocol tagged individual cDNA molecules with unique molecular identifiers. Each CDR3 protein gets one entry after TCRdb re-called the 5' RACE reads with MiXCR. The sample contains 30,000 to 35,000 distinct CDR3 sequences, 4.7% of which appear only once. The sample taken for sequencing was whole blood. The chain recombines TRBV6-6 with TRBJ2-5; 7 nucleotides agree with TRBD1. The clonotype comes from an adult who was a healthcare worker with PCR-confirmed SARS-CoV-2 infection or an uninfected control (not recorded which). CDR3 residues: CASTQGQRKETQYF. The CDR3 DNA reads as TGTGCCAGCACCCAGGGACAGAGAAAAGAGACCCAGTACTTC.